This T cell receptor (beta chain) was sequenced in a study of T cell responses to AZD1222 COVID-19 vaccine. At the level of the study: Investigators merged groups given second doses at roughly 4 or roughly 12 weeks.

Study results and caveats: AZD1222 recipients seropositive at baseline numbered only five to seven. Mostly white British, mostly female donors; authors suggested clonal diversity may be underestimated.

As concerns this clone: The antigen is unknown.

The germline CDR1 and CDR2 sequences are SGDLS and YYNGEE. This CDR3 has 13 amino acids. The trim removed 3 bases at V and 6 bases at J, leaving 5 bases unmatched. Libraries were prepared by immunoSEQ multiplex PCR; TCRdb keeps only in-frame clonotypes and omits some of them. The data contain roughly 180,000 clones, around 90% of them seen just once; the ten biggest clones take up 2.6%. Sequences were derived from peripheral blood, sampled on day 0 of AZD1222 vaccination. The TCR comes from an adult in good health. V usage is TRBV9 and J usage is TRBJ1-2; 7 nucleotides align to TRBD1. The chain's CDR3 is CASSAGTADGYTF. The CDR3 nucleotides are TGTGCCAGCAGCGCTGGGACAGCGGATGGCTACACCTTC.